Listed below are T cell receptor beta chains from one sample, sequenced in a study of cytomegalovirus exposure and HLA in healthy donors. TCRdb's table, derived via immunoSEQ multiplex PCR, lists solely in-frame clones and lacks some. The table shows fewer than 180,000 clones, with less than 85% occurring only once. Sequenced input: PBMCs. The receptors originated from a man over 45 in good health and CMV-seropositive. The CDR3 runs from the conserved cysteine through the conserved F or W. D genes are given only for firm matches. Clone size is stated in some rows and not others, as once, few, many or a class when expanded.

clone size,J gene,D gene,V gene,CDR3 protein,CDR3 DNA
once,TRBJ2-3,TRBD2,TRBV30,CAWSSRRGGFHSTDTQYF,TGTGCCTGGAGTTCACGTCGCGGGGGGTTCCATAGCACAGATACGCAGTATTTT
-,TRBJ2-7,TRBD2,TRBV28,CASSRLSGRYEQYF,TGTGCCAGCAGTCGCCTTAGCGGGAGATACGAGCAGTACTTC
few,TRBJ2-3,-,TRBV9,CASSVDPARTQYF,TGTGCCAGCAGCGTAGATCCCGCTAGAACGCAGTATTTT
-,TRBJ2-7,TRBD1,TRBV30,CAWSVTDRAYEQYF,TGTGCCTGGAGTGTAACGGACAGGGCTTACGAGCAGTACTTC
few,TRBJ2-3,TRBD2,TRBV7-2,CASSLGPRLAGVRDTQYF,TGTGCCAGCAGCTTGGGCCCCCGACTAGCTGGAGTTCGAGATACGCAGTATTTT
-,TRBJ2-3,TRBD1,TRBV4-1,CASSLGDRGVDTQYF,TGCGCCAGCAGCCTGGGCGACAGGGGAGTAGATACGCAGTATTTT
-,TRBJ1-2,-,TRBV5-1,CASLGGQYGYTF,TGCGCCAGCCTCGGGGGGCAATATGGCTACACCTTC
-,TRBJ1-1,-,TRBV6-5,CASSYLSGRGYTEAFF,TGTGCCAGCAGTTACCTATCAGGCAGGGGTTATACTGAAGCTTTCTTT
-,TRBJ2-7,TRBD1,TRBV6-6,CASSFMTGASYEQYF,TGTGCCAGCAGTTTCATGACAGGGGCGTCCTACGAGCAGTACTTC
-,TRBJ2-7,-,TRBV4-1,CASSLSPTADEQYF,TGCGCCAGCAGCCTTTCTCCGACTGCGGACGAGCAGTACTTC
-,TRBJ2-1,-,TRBV28,CASSLFRGEQFF,TGTGCCAGCAGTTTATTTAGAGGTGAGCAGTTCTTC
-,TRBJ2-7,-,TRBV7-8,CASSIQGRSEQYF,TGTGCCAGCAGTATCCAGGGGCGGTCCGAGCAGTACTTC
-,TRBJ2-7,-,TRBV5-5,CASSFSAGSYEQYF,TGTGCCAGCAGCTTCTCTGCGGGATCTTACGAGCAGTACTTC
-,TRBJ2-7,-,TRBV7-8,CASSLGSRDYEQYF,TGTGCCAGCAGCTTAGGCTCACGGGACTACGAGCAGTACTTC
-,TRBJ2-5,-,TRBV2,CASRRQDPETQYF,TGTGCCAGCAGGAGACAGGACCCAGAGACCCAGTACTTC
once,TRBJ2-1,TRBD2,TRBV2,CASSQAGRSSYNEQFF,TGTGCCAGCTCTCAAGCGGGAAGGAGCTCCTACAATGAGCAGTTCTTC
-,TRBJ2-7,-,TRBV6-5,CASSKDRRTYEQYF,TGTGCCAGCAGTAAAGACAGGCGGACCTACGAGCAGTACTTC
-,TRBJ2-4,-,TRBV21-1,CASSLLGGGADELAKNIQYF,TGTGCCAGCAGCCTCCTGGGGGGAGGGGCCGATGAGCTAGCCAAAAACATTCAGTACTTC
-,TRBJ2-7,TRBD2,TRBV4-2,CASSAEGTSVSYEQYF,TGTGCCAGCAGCGCCGAGGGCACTAGCGTGTCCTACGAGCAGTACTTC
-,TRBJ2-2,-,TRBV28,CASSLLEVNTGELFF,TGTGCCAGCAGTTTACTCGAGGTTAACACCGGGGAGCTGTTTTTT
-,TRBJ2-7,-,TRBV19,CASSMGKGAYEQYF,TGTGCCAGTAGTATGGGAAAGGGGGCCTACGAGCAGTACTTC
-,TRBJ2-7,TRBD2,TRBV7-9,CASSWTFGGGSYEQYF,TGTGCCAGCAGTTGGACCTTTGGGGGAGGGTCCTACGAGCAGTACTTC
-,TRBJ2-1,TRBD1,TRBV10-3,CAISAGGVISYNEQFF,TGTGCCATCAGTGCAGGGGGAGTAATATCCTACAATGAGCAGTTCTTC
-,TRBJ1-1,-,TRBV29-1,CSGVGLTEAFF,TGCAGCGGTGTGGGACTCACTGAAGCTTTCTTT
-,TRBJ2-7,TRBD2,TRBV5-4,CASSLVGTSKGEQYF,TGTGCCAGCAGCCTGGTAGGGACTAGCAAGGGCGAGCAGTACTTC
once,TRBJ1-5,-,TRBV7-2,CASSPRGHSNQPQHF,TGTGCCAGCAGCCCAAGAGGACATAGCAATCAGCCCCAGCATTTT
-,TRBJ1-5,TRBD1,TRBV27,CASIRTGKGDQPQHF,TGTGCCAGCATACGGACAGGGAAAGGAGACCAGCCCCAGCATTTT
-,TRBJ1-4,TRBD1,TRBV6-1,CAIPGQSNEKLFF,TGTGCCATCCCGGGACAGTCTAATGAAAAACTGTTTTTT
few,TRBJ2-1,-,TRBV19,CASSISLLINGNEQFF,TGTGCCAGTAGTATCTCCCTACTGATCAATGGCAATGAGCAGTTCTTC
-,TRBJ2-1,TRBD2,TRBV5-1,CASSLERGEQFF,TGCGCCAGCAGCTTGGAGCGGGGTGAGCAGTTCTTC
-,TRBJ2-1,-,TRBV19,CASSTQGNEQFF,TGTGCCAGTAGTACTCAGGGGAATGAGCAGTTCTTC
-,TRBJ2-7,-,TRBV28,CASSLGRTYEQYF,TGTGCCAGCTCTCTAGGGAGAACCTACGAGCAGTACTTC
-,TRBJ2-7,-,TRBV2,CASITGTERYEQYF,TGTGCCAGCATTACCGGGACTGAACGCTACGAGCAGTACTTC
-,TRBJ2-3,TRBD2,TRBV5-4,CASSLEATSGSTDTQYF,TGTGCCAGCAGCTTGGAGGCGACTAGCGGGAGCACAGATACGCAGTATTTT
-,TRBJ1-6,-,TRBV5-1,CASSFGDSYNSPLHF,TGCGCCAGCAGCTTCGGGGACTCCTATAATTCACCCCTCCACTTT
-,TRBJ2-4,-,TRBV27,CASSFRTRAKNIQYF,TGTGCCAGCAGTTTCCGGACAAGAGCCAAAAACATTCAGTACTTC
-,TRBJ1-1,TRBD1,TRBV5-1,CASSGWTGGTEAFF,TGCGCCAGCAGCGGATGGACAGGGGGCACTGAAGCTTTCTTT